This TCR beta chain was sequenced for a study of tumor-infiltrating lymphocytes in primary liver carcinoma. Study at large: Ages ranged from 30 to 69, with HCC or mixed HCC-cholangiocarcinoma.

Points on this clonotype: What it binds is not known.

Points from the study as a whole: Reduced overlap was seen in tumor-adjacent and tumor-blood pairs versus tumor region pairs.

Alongside blood RNA obtained from unsorted whole blood, germline DNA was also extracted. With chronic HBV infection, the patients were also treatment-naive. What was collected before surgery was roughly 4 milliliters of peripheral blood. The input was about 500 ng total RNA; TCR beta cDNA was made from it with a constant-region primer. Three nested multiplex PCR rounds of slightly modified ARM-PCR generated TCR beta libraries. In the first two PCR rounds, TRBV1-TRBV30 forward primers were paired with a C-beta reverse primer, and each round lasted roughly 10 cycles. TCRdb re-analysed the multiplex PCR reads in MiXCR, keeping a single row per CDR3 protein. The profile shows about 200,000 distinct CDR3 sequences, about two thirds of them singletons. CDR1 SGHAT and CDR2 FQNNGV come from the germline V gene. V dropped 9 bases and J dropped 7; count of bases not matched to a gene: 15. The CDR3 contains 15 residues.

V gene TRBV11-2 combines with J gene TRBJ2-1; 7 bases agree with TRBD1. The TCR comes from a woman aged 55-69 years with primary liver carcinoma and hepatitis B virus infection. Sequencing input: peripheral blood. CDR3 amino acids: CARSGMGQMVNEQFF. CDR3 in DNA: TGTGCCAGAAGCGGTATGGGACAGATGGTGAATGAGCAGTTCTTC.